One sample yielded the 22 T cell receptor beta chains listed below, sequenced in a study of T cells in localized non-small cell lung cancer. Only in-frame clones appear in the TCRdb table, and some are missing; sequencing was by immunoSEQ multiplex PCR. The table includes tens of thousands of clones, roughly 78% detected once. The material sequenced was peripheral blood, taken before any cancer treatment. The receptors shown here come from a male donor older than 55 with stage II squamous cell lung carcinoma.

The CDR3 sequence is CASSDHTDTGELFF. The CDR3 nucleotides are TGCGCCAGCTCCGACCATACTGACACCGGGGAGCTGTTTTTT. The chain joins TRBV5-1 to TRBJ2-2, with D uncertain. This CDR3 has 14 residues. V was cut by 7 bases and J by 3 bases, with 13 bases left in between. CDR1 and CDR2 from the germline V gene are SGHRS and YFSETQ.

This clone showed up just once. The chain employs TRBV2 and TRBJ2-1, with 9 bases aligning to TRBD2. This CDR3 is 16 amino acids long. The germline V gene has CDR1 SNHLY and CDR2 FYNNEI. V was clipped by 7 bases and J by 6 bases; unmatched bases: 13. CDR3 sequence (DNA): TGTGCCAGCATCCCGTTAGCGGGAGTGTCGATCAATGAGCAGTTCTTC. Its translation is CASIPLAGVSINEQFF.

The rearrangement uses TRBV18 and TRBJ2-5; D is unresolved. The CDR3 runs 13 residues. V was trimmed by 6 bases and J by 1 base, leaving 9 bases between them. The germline V gene has CDR1 KGHSH and CDR2 LQKENI. In DNA form, the CDR3 reads TGTGCCAGCTCTCGGGCCATCCAAGAGACCCAGTACTTC. As protein: CASSRAIQETQYF.

This chain uses TRBV30 with TRBJ1-4; 9 bases agree with TRBD1. The V gene's germline CDR1 is GTSNPN and CDR2 SVGIG (reference sequence). V shed 5 bases and J 8 bases; nucleotides not matched to a gene: 3. The CDR3 loop spans 12 amino acids. CDR3 residues: CAWDRGKEKLFF. CDR3 sequence (DNA): TGTGCCTGGGACAGGGGGAAAGAAAAACTGTTTTTT.

The V and J genes are TRBV27 and TRBJ2-7; D is unclear. V gave up 0 bases and J gave up 1 base, with 7 bases separating them. The CDR3 is 14 residues long. Germline V gene sequence: CDR1 MNHEY, CDR2 SMNVEV (reference sequence). The CDR3 nucleotides are TGTGCCAGCAGTTTATCTTCCGGGTCCTACGAGCAGTACTTC. It codes for CASSLSSGSYEQYF.

The rearrangement links TRBV2 to TRBJ1-2; D may be TRBD1 (5 bases). V lost 4 bases, J lost 0 bases, and 12 bases lay in between. Germline CDR1 reads SNHLY; CDR2 reads FYNNEI. The CDR3 spans 15 residues. The CDR3 spells CASSAGAVSNYGYTF. CDR3 sequence (DNA): TGTGCCAGCAGTGCCGGGGCAGTTTCTAACTATGGCTACACCTTC.

The chain is built from TRBV19 and TRBJ1-2; D is unresolved. Trimming removed 6 bases at V and 6 bases at J, with 20 bases between. Germline V CDR1 and CDR2: LNHDA, SQIVND (reference sequence). The CDR3 consists of 15 residues. For the CDR3, the DNA is TGTGCCAGTAGCCTACGGGCAGACGGTGGTAATGGCTACACCTTC. This encodes CASSLRADGGNGYTF.

The chain uses TRBV5-1 and TRBJ1-5; 10 positions agree with TRBD1. The trim removed 2 bases at V and 2 bases at J, leaving 7 bases unmatched. The CDR3 consists of 17 residues. Germline CDR1 reads SGHRS; CDR2 reads YFSETQ. The CDR3, as DNA: TGCGCCAGCAGCTTAGGGACAGGGGACAATGGCAATCAGCCCCAGCATTTT. This encodes CASSLGTGDNGNQPQHF.

The J gene is TRBJ1-2, the V gene TRBV5-1; D unclear. Per the germline V gene, CDR1 is SGHRS and CDR2 is YFSETQ. V gave up 4 bases and J gave up 5 bases, with 12 bases separating them. The CDR3 spans 13 residues. The CDR3 here is CASSQPTAYGYTF. The CDR3 nucleotides read TGCGCCAGCAGCCAGCCGACGGCATATGGCTACACCTTC.

The chain links TRBV10-3 to TRBJ2-2; D possibly corresponds to TRBD2 (5 bases). Trimming took off 6 bases at V and 0 bases at J, with 17 bases between the two ends. Germline values: CDR1 ENHRY, CDR2 SYGVKD. The CDR3 is 17 residues long. DNA of the CDR3: TGTGCCATCAGCACTTTTAGCGTGATCGCGAACACCGGGGAGCTGTTTTTT. Translated: CAISTFSVIANTGELFF.

The V call is TRBV6-1, the J call TRBJ2-2, with 9 bases lining up with TRBD1. J lost 2 bases, V lost 4 bases, and 8 bases had no gene match. The V gene's germline CDR1 is MNHNS and CDR2 SASEGT. This CDR3 comprises 17 residues. CDR3 residues: CASSARPGQGNTGELFF. CDR3 DNA: TGTGCCAGCAGTGCGCGCCCGGGACAGGGAAACACCGGGGAGCTGTTTTTT.

The rearrangement joins TRBV10-2 to TRBJ1-3, with a possible D match to TRBD1 (5 bases). CDR1 is WSHSY, CDR2 SAAADI, per germline. This CDR3 contains 15 residues. The ends were cut back, 6 bases at V and 0 bases at J, with 12 bases in the middle. CDR3 DNA: TGCGCCAGCAGGGGGACGGTGGACTCTGGAAACACCATATATTTT. The encoded protein is CASRGTVDSGNTIYF.

The table lists this clone with a count of one. This chain uses TRBV6-1 with TRBJ2-7; possibly TRBD2 for D (6 bases). This CDR3 comprises 16 residues. Germline CDR1 reads MNHNS; CDR2 reads SASEGT. V was pared by 4 bases and J by 1 base, with 17 bases between. The CDR3, as DNA: TGTGCCAGCAGTGTTCGGGGGAGAGTGGGGTCCTACGAGCAGTACTTC. This translates into CASSVRGRVGSYEQYF.

This chain connects TRBV6-6 to TRBJ1-5; maybe TRBD1 (6 bases). Per the germline V gene, CDR1 is MNHNY and CDR2 is SVGAGI (reference sequence). The V end was cut by 5 bases, the J end by 4 bases, with 12 bases between. The CDR3 totals 14 residues. DNA for the CDR3: TGTGCCAGCAGTAGGACAGACCTGAATCAGCCCCAGCATTTT. It codes for CASSRTDLNQPQHF.

The chain has TRBV13 and TRBJ2-7; D is ambiguous. Germline V CDR1 and CDR2: PRHDT, FYEKMQ (reference sequence). Trimming pared 0 bases from V and 1 base from J, leaving 10 bases between. This CDR3 is built from 15 residues. CDR3 nucleotide sequence: TGTGCCAGCAGCTTAGGAGGGTTCGGGTCCTACGAGCAGTACTTC. This codes for CASSLGGFGSYEQYF. The full variable domain, rest sourced from reference TRBV13 and TRBJ2-7, is AAGVIQSPRHLIKEKRETATLKCYPIPRHDTVYWYQQGPGQDPQFLISFYEKMQSDKGSIPDRFSAQQFSDYHSELNMSSLELGDSALYFCASSLGGFGSYEQYFGPGTRLTVT.

J is TRBJ2-5 and V is TRBV18, with 9 bases fitting TRBD2. Germline V gene data show CDR1 as KGHSH and CDR2 as LQKENI. The CDR3 is 16 amino acids. The V gene end was trimmed by 2 bases and the J gene end by 2 bases; junction bases not matched to a gene: 6. The CDR3 spells CASSPIRAGGQETQYF. The CDR3 DNA sequence: TGTGCCAGCTCACCAATTCGAGCGGGGGGACAAGAGACCCAGTACTTC.

The DNA of the CDR3 is TGCGCCAGCAGCTCAAGCGGGAGGGCCGAAAATGAGCAGTTCTTC. Its protein product is CASSSSGRAENEQFF. The rearrangement links TRBV5-1 to TRBJ2-1, with 10 bases lining up with TRBD2. Germline-derived CDR1 and CDR2 are SGHRS and YFSETQ. The CDR3 loop spans 15 amino acids. V was clipped by 3 bases and J by 7 bases; unmatched bases: 7.

DNA of the CDR3: TGTGCCAGCTCACCACCCACTTCGCAGGGGCAGCCCCAGCATTTT. Translating it yields CASSPPTSQGQPQHF. The chain combines TRBV18 with TRBJ1-5; tentatively, D is TRBD1 (6 bases). The V and J ends lost 0 bases and 7 bases respectively, with 13 bases between them. Germline CDR1 and CDR2: KGHSH and LQKENI. CDR3 length equals 15 residues.

The chain links TRBV5-1 to TRBJ2-3; possible D gene TRBD1, 6 bases. V lost 0 bases to trimming and J lost 0 bases, with 11 bases between them. The germline CDR1 and CDR2 sequences are SGHRS and YFSETQ. The CDR3 runs to 16 residues. The CDR3 spells CASSLGATGSTDTQYF. The CDR3 DNA sequence: TGCGCCAGCAGCTTGGGGGCGACAGGTAGCACAGATACGCAGTATTTT.

This clone was recorded once. The V call is TRBV30, the J call TRBJ1-5, with D possibly TRBD1 on 5 matching bases. Germline values: CDR1 GTSNPN, CDR2 SVGIG (reference sequence). The CDR3 totals 13 residues. V was cut by 1 base and J by 8 bases, with 12 bases left in between. CDR3 loop: CAWSDGGREPQHF. CDR3 nucleotide sequence: TGTGCCTGGAGTGATGGGGGGAGGGAGCCCCAGCATTTT. The full variable domain, with the rest looked up from reference TRBV30 and TRBJ1-5, is SQTIHQWPATLVQPVGSPLSLECTVEGTSNPNLYWYRQAAGRGLQLLFYSVGIGQISSEVPQNLSASRPQDRQFILSSKKLLLSDSGFYLCAWSDGGREPQHFGDGTRLSIL.

CDR3 bases: TGTGCCTGGAGTGTAGGCGGTGAGGGCTACACCTTC. Translating it yields CAWSVGGEGYTF. This chain connects TRBV30 to TRBJ1-2; D gene unclear. CDR3 length: 12 amino acids. Trimming took 0 bases from V and 8 from J, leaving 10 bases between them. Germline assignment: CDR1 GTSNPN and CDR2 SVGIG (reference sequence).

This rearrangement joins TRBV18 to TRBJ1-5, with 7 bases identical to TRBD1. Germline V gene lookup returns CDR1 KGHSH and CDR2 LQKENI. Germline trimming cut 5 bases from V and 2 bases from J; bases unmatched to any gene: 0. The CDR3 contains 13 residues. The CDR3 nucleotides read TGTGCCAGCTCAGGACAGGGCAATCAGCCCCAGCATTTT. Translation: CASSGQGNQPQHF. Complete variable domain (other parts from reference TRBV18 and TRBJ1-5): NAGVMQNPRHLVRRRGQEARLRCSPMKGHSHVYWYRQLPEEGLKFMVYLQKENIIDESGMPKERFSAEFPKEGPSILRIQQVVRGDSAAYFCASSGQGNQPQHFGDGTRLSIL.